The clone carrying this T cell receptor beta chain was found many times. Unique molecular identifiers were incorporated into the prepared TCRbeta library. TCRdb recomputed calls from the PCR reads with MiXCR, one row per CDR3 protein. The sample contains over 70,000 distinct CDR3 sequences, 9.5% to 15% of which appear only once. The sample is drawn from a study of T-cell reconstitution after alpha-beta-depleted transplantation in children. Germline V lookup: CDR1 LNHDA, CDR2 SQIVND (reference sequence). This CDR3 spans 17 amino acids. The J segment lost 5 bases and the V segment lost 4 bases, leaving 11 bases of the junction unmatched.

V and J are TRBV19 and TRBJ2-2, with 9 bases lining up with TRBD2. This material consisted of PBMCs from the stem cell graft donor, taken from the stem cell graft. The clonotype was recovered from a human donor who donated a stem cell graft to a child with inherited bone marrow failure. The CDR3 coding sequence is TGTGCCAGTAGTACTCTCGGGACTAGCAGACTAACCGGGGAGCTGTTTTTT. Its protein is CASSTLGTSRLTGELFF. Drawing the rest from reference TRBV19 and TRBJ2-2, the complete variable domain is DGGITQSPKYLFRKEGQNVTLSCEQNLNHDAMYWYRQDPGQGLRLIYYSQIVNDFQKGDIAEGYSVSREKKESFPLTVTSAQKNPTAFYLCASSTLGTSRLTGELFFGEGSRLTVL.